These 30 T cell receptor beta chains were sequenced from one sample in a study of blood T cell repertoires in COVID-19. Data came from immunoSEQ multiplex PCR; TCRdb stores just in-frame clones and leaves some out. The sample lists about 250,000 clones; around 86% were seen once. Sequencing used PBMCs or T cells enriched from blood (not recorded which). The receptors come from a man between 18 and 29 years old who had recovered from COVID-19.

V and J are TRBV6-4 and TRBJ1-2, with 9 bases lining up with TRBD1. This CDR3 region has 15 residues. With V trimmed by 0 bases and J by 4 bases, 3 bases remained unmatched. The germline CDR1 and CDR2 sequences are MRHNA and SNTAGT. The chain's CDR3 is CASSDSTGGGYGYTF. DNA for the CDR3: TGTGCCAGCAGTGACTCAACAGGGGGCGGCTATGGCTACACCTTC.

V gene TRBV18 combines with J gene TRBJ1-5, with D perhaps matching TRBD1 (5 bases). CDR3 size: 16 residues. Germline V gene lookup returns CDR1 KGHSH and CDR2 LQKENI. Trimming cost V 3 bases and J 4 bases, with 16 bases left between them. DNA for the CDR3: TGTGCCAGCTCACCGCAGCGCCAGGGTCGGAATCAGCCCCAGCATTTT. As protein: CASSPQRQGRNQPQHF.

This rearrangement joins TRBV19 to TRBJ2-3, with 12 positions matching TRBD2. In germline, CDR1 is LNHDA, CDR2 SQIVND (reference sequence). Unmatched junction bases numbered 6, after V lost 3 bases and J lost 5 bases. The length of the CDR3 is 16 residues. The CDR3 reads CASSILAGGQEDTQYF. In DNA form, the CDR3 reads TGTGCCAGTAGTATCCTAGCGGGAGGGCAAGAAGATACGCAGTATTTT.

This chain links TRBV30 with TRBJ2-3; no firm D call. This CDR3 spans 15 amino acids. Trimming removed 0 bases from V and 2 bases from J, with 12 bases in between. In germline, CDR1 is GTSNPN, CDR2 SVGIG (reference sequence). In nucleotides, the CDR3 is TGTGCCTGGAGTGTACATCTGGCCAACACAGATACGCAGTATTTT. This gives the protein CAWSVHLANTDTQYF.

The CDR3 loop reads CASSPGTGAVNTEAFF. Here the CDR3 DNA reads TGCGCCAGCAGCCCCGGGACAGGGGCCGTGAACACTGAAGCTTTCTTT. The V and J genes are TRBV5-1 and TRBJ1-1, with 10 bases identical to TRBD1. The V and J ends lost 4 bases and 0 bases, in that order; junction bases with no gene match: 6. Per the germline V gene, CDR1 is SGHRS and CDR2 is YFSETQ. This CDR3 comprises 16 residues.

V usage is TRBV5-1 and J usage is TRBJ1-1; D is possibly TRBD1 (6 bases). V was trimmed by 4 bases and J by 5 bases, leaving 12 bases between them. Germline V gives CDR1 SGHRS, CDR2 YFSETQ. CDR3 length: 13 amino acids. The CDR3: CASSLTTGTEAFF. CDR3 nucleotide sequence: TGCGCCAGCAGCCTCACAACAGGGACTGAAGCTTTCTTT.

The CDR3 sequence: CAISEGFSEASNQPQHF. In nucleotides, the CDR3 is TGTGCCATCAGTGAGGGTTTTTCGGAGGCTAGCAATCAGCCCCAGCATTTT. The rearrangement links TRBV10-3 to TRBJ1-5; D is ambiguous. Germline values: CDR1 ENHRY, CDR2 SYGVKD. CDR3 length equals 17 residues. The V gene lost 2 bases and the J gene lost 0 bases, with 14 bases spanning the gap.

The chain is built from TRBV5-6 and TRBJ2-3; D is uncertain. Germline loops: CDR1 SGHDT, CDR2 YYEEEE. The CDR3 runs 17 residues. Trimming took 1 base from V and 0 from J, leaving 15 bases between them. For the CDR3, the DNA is TGTGCCAGCAGCTTGAGAAATTTGGGCTTCAGCACAGATACGCAGTATTTT. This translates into CASSLRNLGFSTDTQYF.

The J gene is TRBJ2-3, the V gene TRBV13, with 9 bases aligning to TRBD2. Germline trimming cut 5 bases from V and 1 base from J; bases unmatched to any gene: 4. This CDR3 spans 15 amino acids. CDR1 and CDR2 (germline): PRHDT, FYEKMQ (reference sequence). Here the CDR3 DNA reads TGTGCCAGCAGCACACAGCGGGAGGGCACAGATACGCAGTATTTT. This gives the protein CASSTQREGTDTQYF.

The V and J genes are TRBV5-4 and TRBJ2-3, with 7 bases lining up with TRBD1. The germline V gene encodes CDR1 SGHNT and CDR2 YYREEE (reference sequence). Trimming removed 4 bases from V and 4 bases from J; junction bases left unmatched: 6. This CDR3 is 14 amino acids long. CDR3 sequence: CASSLQGVADTQYF. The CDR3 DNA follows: TGTGCCAGCAGCCTTCAGGGGGTGGCAGATACGCAGTATTTT. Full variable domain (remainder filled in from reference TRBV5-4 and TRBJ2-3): ETGVTQSPTHLIKTRGQQVTLRCSSQSGHNTVSWYQQALGQGPQFIFQYYREEENGRGNFPPRFSGLQFPNYSSELNVNALELDDSALYLCASSLQGVADTQYFGPGTRLTVL.

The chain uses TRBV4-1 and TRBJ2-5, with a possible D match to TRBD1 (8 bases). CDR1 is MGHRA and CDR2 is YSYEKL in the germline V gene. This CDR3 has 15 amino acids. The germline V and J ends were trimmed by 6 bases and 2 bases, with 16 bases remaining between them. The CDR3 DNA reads TGCGCCAGCAGGCGGACAGGGAGGGAACAAGAGACCCAGTACTTC. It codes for CASRRTGREQETQYF.

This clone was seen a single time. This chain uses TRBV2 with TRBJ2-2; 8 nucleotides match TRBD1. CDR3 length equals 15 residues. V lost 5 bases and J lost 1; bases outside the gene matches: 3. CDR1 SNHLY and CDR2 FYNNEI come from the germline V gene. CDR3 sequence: CASSTTGGNTGELFF. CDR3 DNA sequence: TGTGCCAGCAGTACAACAGGGGGGAACACCGGGGAGCTGTTTTTT.

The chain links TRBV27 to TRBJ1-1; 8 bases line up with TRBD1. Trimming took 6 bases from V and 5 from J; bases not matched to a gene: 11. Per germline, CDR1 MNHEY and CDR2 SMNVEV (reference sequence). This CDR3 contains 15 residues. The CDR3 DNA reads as TGTGCCAGCAGATCTACGACAGGGGCATGGACTGAAGCTTTCTTT. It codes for CASRSTTGAWTEAFF.

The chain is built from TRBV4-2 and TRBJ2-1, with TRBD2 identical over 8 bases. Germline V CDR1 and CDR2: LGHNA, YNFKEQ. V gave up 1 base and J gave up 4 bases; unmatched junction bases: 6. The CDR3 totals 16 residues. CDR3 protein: CASSQARGRPYNEQFF. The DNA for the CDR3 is TGTGCCAGCAGCCAAGCCCGCGGGAGGCCGTACAATGAGCAGTTCTTC.

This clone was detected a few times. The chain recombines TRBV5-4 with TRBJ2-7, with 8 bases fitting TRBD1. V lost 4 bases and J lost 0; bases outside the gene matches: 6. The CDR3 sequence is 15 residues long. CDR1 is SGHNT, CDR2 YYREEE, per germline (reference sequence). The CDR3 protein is CASSAGQGLSYEQYF. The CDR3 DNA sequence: TGTGCCAGCAGCGCAGGACAGGGCCTCTCCTACGAGCAGTACTTC.

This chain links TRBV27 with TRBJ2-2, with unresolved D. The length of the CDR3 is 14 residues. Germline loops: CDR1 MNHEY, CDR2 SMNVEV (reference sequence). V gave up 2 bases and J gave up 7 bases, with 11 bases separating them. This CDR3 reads CASSLGPVGGELFF. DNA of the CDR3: TGTGCCAGCAGTTTAGGTCCGGTCGGCGGGGAGCTGTTTTTT.

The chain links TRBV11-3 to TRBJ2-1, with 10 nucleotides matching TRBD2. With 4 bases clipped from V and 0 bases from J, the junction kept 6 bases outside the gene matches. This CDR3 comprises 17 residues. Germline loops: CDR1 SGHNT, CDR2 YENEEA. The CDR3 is CASSSWASGSSYNEQFF. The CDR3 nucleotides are TGTGCCAGCAGCTCGTGGGCTAGCGGGAGCTCCTACAATGAGCAGTTCTTC.

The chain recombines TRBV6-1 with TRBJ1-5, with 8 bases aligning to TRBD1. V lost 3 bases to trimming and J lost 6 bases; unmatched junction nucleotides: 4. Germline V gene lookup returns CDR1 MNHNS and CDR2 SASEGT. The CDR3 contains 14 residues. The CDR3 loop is CASSETGEGQPQHF. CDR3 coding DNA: TGTGCCAGCAGTGAGACAGGGGAAGGTCAGCCCCAGCATTTT.

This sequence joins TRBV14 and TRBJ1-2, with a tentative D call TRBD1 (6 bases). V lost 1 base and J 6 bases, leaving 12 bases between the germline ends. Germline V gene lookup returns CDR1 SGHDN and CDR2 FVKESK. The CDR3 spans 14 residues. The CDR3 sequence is CASSQASRGNGYTF. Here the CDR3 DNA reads TGTGCCAGCAGCCAAGCGTCCAGGGGTAATGGCTACACCTTC.

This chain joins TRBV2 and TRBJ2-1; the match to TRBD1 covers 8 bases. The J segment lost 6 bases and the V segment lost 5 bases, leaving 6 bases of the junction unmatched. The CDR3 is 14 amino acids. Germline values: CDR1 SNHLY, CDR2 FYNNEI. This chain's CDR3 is CASSLDRAGNEQFF. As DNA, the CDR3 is TGTGCCAGCAGTCTGGACAGGGCCGGCAATGAGCAGTTCTTC.

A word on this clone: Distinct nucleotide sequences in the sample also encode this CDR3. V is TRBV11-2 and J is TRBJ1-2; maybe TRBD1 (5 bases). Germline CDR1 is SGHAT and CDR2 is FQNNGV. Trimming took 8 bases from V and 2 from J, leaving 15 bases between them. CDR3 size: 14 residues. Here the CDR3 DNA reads TGTGCCAGCTCCAGTCTGGGGGGAAACTATGGCTACACCTTC. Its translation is CASSSLGGNYGYTF.

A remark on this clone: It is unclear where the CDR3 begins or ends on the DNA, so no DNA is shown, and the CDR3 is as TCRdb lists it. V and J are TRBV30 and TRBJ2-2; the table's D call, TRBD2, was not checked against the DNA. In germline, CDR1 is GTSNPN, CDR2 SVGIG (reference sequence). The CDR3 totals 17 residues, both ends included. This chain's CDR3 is CAWSVSLWRVNTGELFF.

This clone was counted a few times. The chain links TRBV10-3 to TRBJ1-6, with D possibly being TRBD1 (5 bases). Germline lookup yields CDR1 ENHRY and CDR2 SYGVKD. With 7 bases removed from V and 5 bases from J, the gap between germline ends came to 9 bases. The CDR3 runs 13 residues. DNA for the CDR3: TGTGCCATCAATACGGACAATAATTCACCCCTCCACTTT. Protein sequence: CAINTDNNSPLHF.

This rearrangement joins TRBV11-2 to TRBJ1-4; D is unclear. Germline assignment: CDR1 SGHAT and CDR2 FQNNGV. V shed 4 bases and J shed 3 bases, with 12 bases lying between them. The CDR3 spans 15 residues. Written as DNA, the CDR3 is TGTGCCAGCAGCTCGAATAGACAAGCTAATGAAAAACTGTTTTTT. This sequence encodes CASSSNRQANEKLFF.

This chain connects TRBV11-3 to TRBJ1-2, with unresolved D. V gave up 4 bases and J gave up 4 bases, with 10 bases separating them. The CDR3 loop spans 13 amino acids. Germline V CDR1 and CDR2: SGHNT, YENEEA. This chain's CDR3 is CASSSYNLYGYTF. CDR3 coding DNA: TGTGCCAGCAGCTCATACAACCTCTATGGCTACACCTTC.

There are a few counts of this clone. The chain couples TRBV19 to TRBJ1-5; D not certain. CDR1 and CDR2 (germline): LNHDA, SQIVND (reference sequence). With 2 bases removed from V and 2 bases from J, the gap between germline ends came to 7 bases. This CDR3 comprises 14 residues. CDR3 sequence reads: CASSILAGNQPQHF. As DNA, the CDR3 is TGTGCCAGTAGTATATTGGCAGGCAATCAGCCCCAGCATTTT.

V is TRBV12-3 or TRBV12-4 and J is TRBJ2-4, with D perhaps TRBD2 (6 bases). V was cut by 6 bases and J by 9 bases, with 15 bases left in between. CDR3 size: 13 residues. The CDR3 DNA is TGTGCCAGCAGCCTACGACTAGGGGCCATTCAGTACTTC. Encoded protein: CASSLRLGAIQYF.

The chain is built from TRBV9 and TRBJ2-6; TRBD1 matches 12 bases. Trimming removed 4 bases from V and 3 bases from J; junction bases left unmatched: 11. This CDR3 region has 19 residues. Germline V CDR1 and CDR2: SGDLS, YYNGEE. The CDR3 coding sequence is TGTGCCAGCAGCATCAGCCCCGGGACAGGGGGCCGTGGGGCCAACGTCCTGACTTTC. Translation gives CASSISPGTGGRGANVLTF.

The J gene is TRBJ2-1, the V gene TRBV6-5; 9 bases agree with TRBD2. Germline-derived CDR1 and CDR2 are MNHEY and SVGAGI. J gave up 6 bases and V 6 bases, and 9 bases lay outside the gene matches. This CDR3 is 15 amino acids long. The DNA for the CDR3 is TGTGCCAGCAGCAAGCTTGCGGGGGGGCGCAATGAGCAGTTCTTC. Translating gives CASSKLAGGRNEQFF.

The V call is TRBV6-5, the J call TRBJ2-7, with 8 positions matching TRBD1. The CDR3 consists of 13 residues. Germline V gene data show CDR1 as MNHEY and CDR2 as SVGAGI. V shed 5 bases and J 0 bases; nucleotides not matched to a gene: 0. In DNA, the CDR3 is TGTGCCAGCAGTACAGGGGGCTCCTACGAGCAGTACTTC. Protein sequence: CASSTGGSYEQYF.